The rows below give T cell receptor beta chains drawn from one sample of a study of blood T cell repertoires in COVID-19. Libraries were prepared by immunoSEQ multiplex PCR; TCRdb keeps only in-frame clonotypes and omits some of them. Among some 91,000 clones listed, 90% were seen once. Sequencing was done on a sample of peripheral blood. The receptors shown here come from a man aged 55 to 70 with acute or convalescent COVID-19. The CDR3 runs from the conserved cysteine through the conserved F or W. The D gene is left open where the match is weak. For some rows the clone size is stated as once, few or many, or as a class when expanded; others skip it.

>TRBD1|14|TRBJ1-5|TRBV18|NA
TGTGCCAGCTCACCAGACAGGGGCCACCAGCCCCAGCATTTT
CASSPDRGHQPQHF
>NA|17|TRBJ1-1|TRBV6-4|NA
TGTGCCAGCAGTGACTCGAATCGGGCAGGGATAAGGACTGAAGCTTTCTTT
CASSDSNRAGIRTEAFF
>NA|12|TRBJ1-2|TRBV6-1|NA
TGTGCCAGCAGTGATCGGTCCTATGGCTACACCTTC
CASSDRSYGYTF
>NA|16|TRBJ2-3|TRBV5-1|NA
TGCGCCAGCAGCGGGGGGGACAGGATGGTCACAGATACGCAGTATTTT
CASSGGDRMVTDTQYF
>NA|14|TRBJ1-4|TRBV19|NA
TGTGCCAGTAGTTTGACAGCTAATAATGAAAAACTGTTTTTT
CASSLTANNEKLFF
>NA|13|TRBJ2-7|TRBV11-2|NA
TGTGCCAGCAGCTTAGCGGGGTGGCTCGAGCAGTACTTC
CASSLAGWLEQYF
>NA|15|TRBJ1-1|TRBV27|NA
TGTGCCAGCAGTTCCCCCGGGAGAACGGTTACTGAAGCTTTCTTT
CASSSPGRTVTEAFF
>TRBD1|14|TRBJ1-1|TRBV5-1|NA
TGCGCCAGCAGCCAACAGGGGAGGAACACTGAAGCTTTCTTT
CASSQQGRNTEAFF
>NA|14|TRBJ1-1|TRBV7-9|NA
TGTGCCAGCAGCTTATTGAACTTGAACACTGAAGCTTTCTTT
CASSLLNLNTEAFF
>NA|14|TRBJ1-1|TRBV7-9|NA
TGTGCCAGCAGCAGGGGCACAGCGGACACTGAAGCTTTCTTT
CASSRGTADTEAFF
>NA|15|TRBJ1-2|TRBV30|NA
TGTGCCTGGATAATGAAAACCTTACGCGGGTATGGCTACACCTTC
CAWIMKTLRGYGYTF
>NA|15|TRBJ1-1|TRBV7-9|NA
TGTGCCAGCAGCTTAACAATGACACGGAACACTGAAGCTTTCTTT
CASSLTMTRNTEAFF
>TRBD1|16|TRBJ1-1|TRBV5-1|NA
TGCGCCAGCAGCTTGGCACAGGGGATGATGAACACTGAAGCTTTCTTT
CASSLAQGMMNTEAFF
>NA|16|TRBJ1-1|TRBV2|NA
TGTGCCAGGACCCTGGGGGCGCGCGAGGGAAGTACTGAAGCTTTCTTT
CARTLGAREGSTEAFF
>TRBD1|14|TRBJ1-1|TRBV7-9|NA
TGTGCCAGCAGCTCCAGGGGGCGCGGCACTGAAGCTTTCTTT
CASSSRGRGTEAFF
>NA|18|TRBJ1-3|TRBV4-1|NA
TGCGCCAGCAGCCAAGATCGAAACCGGGGAGACTCTGGAAACACCATATATTTT
CASSQDRNRGDSGNTIYF
>TRBD2|18|TRBJ2-3|TRBV5-1|NA
TGCGCCAGCAGGACGGGACTAGCGGGCCTGGGAGGCACAGATACGCAGTATTTT
CASRTGLAGLGGTDTQYF
>NA|14|TRBJ1-1|TRBV27|NA
TGTGCCACCCTTTTTCCGGGAGGGAACCCTGAAGCTTTCTTT
CATLFPGGNPEAFF
>NA|15|TRBJ2-2|TRBV5-1|NA
TGCGCCAGCAGCTTGGGCTTCGGGGTCACCGGGGAGCTGTTTTTT
CASSLGFGVTGELFF
>TRBD1|14|TRBJ1-2|TRBV10-3|NA
TGTGCCATCTGGACAGGGGGCGACCACTATGGCTACACCTTC
CAIWTGGDHYGYTF
>NA|14|TRBJ1-1|TRBV5-1|NA
TGCGCCAGCAGCGTGATACAGGGTAACACTGAAGCTTTCTTT
CASSVIQGNTEAFF
>NA|12|TRBJ1-1|TRBV7-9|NA
TGTGCCAGCAGCCCCCAATACACTGAAGCTTTCTTT
CASSPQYTEAFF
>NA|12|TRBJ1-2|TRBV29-1|NA
TGCAGCGTTGAGTACGTTAGCTATGGCTACACCTTC
CSVEYVSYGYTF
>TRBD1|14|TRBJ1-2|TRBV19|NA
TGTGCCAGTATGAGGACAGGGACTCTCTATGGCTACACCTTC
CASMRTGTLYGYTF
>TRBD1|13|TRBJ2-7|TRBV10-2|NA
TGCGCCAGCACGAGACAGGGTGGGTACGAGCAGTACTTC
CASTRQGGYEQYF
>NA|16|TRBJ2-6|TRBV5-8|NA
TGTGCCAGCAGCTTTTTCCAGGGTTCTGGGGCCAACGTCCTGACTTTC
CASSFFQGSGANVLTF
>NA|13|TRBJ2-7|TRBV12-3/TRBV12-4|once
TGTGCCAGCAGTTTAACCCAGGGCTACGAGCAGTACTTC
CASSLTQGYEQYF
>NA|17|TRBJ1-2|TRBV18|NA
TGTGCCAGCTCACCTGAGCAGGGAGGCCCCCCTGCTCGGGGCTACACCTTC
CASSPEQGGPPARGYTF
>NA|14|TRBJ1-1|TRBV5-4|NA
TGTGCCAGCAGCTTGGCGCGGGTGAACACTGAAGCTTTCTTT
CASSLARVNTEAFF
>NA|16|TRBJ1-4|TRBV5-4|NA
TGTGCCAGCAGCTTGTGGGGCTTGGGGACTAATGAAAAACTGTTTTTT
CASSLWGLGTNEKLFF
>NA|13|TRBJ2-5|TRBV7-2|NA
TGTGCCAGCAGGGACAGCGGAGCAGAGACCCAGTACTTC
CASRDSGAETQYF
>TRBD2|16|TRBJ2-1|TRBV27|NA
TGTGCCAGCACCCCCAGAGCGGGGGCCCATTACAATGAGCAGTTCTTC
CASTPRAGAHYNEQFF
>NA|13|TRBJ1-1|TRBV11-2|once
TGTGCCAGCAGCCCGACTAGGGGTTCTGAAGCTTTCTTT
CASSPTRGSEAFF
>TRBD1|13|TRBJ1-4|TRBV6-5|NA
TGTGCCAGCAGGCCAGGGGGATGGGAAAAACTGTTTTTT
CASRPGGWEKLFF
>NA|16|TRBJ1-4|TRBV4-1|NA
TGCGCCAGCAGCCGGGTACAGGGAAGTCAGAATGAAAAACTGTTTTTT
CASSRVQGSQNEKLFF
>TRBD1|15|TRBJ1-6|TRBV28|NA
TGTGCCAGCAGTCCAGGGGGGACAGGGGGATCACCCCTCCACTTT
CASSPGGTGGSPLHF
>NA|13|TRBJ2-7|TRBV3-1/TRBV3-2|NA
TGTGCCAGCGGACTACAGGCTGGGGACGAGCAGTACTTC
CASGLQAGDEQYF
>TRBD1|15|TRBJ1-3|TRBV4-1|NA
TGCGCCAGCAGCCAGAGGGCGGGACAGGGAAACACCATATATTTT
CASSQRAGQGNTIYF
>TRBD2|16|TRBJ2-3|TRBV4-2|NA
TGTGCCAGCAGCCACGATAGCGGGGGGGCCGATAGTACGCAGTATTTT
CASSHDSGGADSTQYF
>TRBD1|15|TRBJ2-3|TRBV7-6|once
TGTGCCAGCAGCTCCCGGGACAGGGGCACAGATACGCAGTATTTT
CASSSRDRGTDTQYF
>NA|21|TRBJ1-5|TRBV19|NA
TGTGCCAGTAGTGATCTAAACTCTTCGAGTTGGAGAGTAGATAGCAATCAGCCCCAGCATTTT
CASSDLNSSSWRVDSNQPQHF
>NA|16|TRBJ2-2|TRBV5-1|NA
TGCGCCAGCAGCCCAGAACAGGGTACCAACACCGGGGAGCTGTTTTTT
CASSPEQGTNTGELFF
>NA|16|TRBJ1-3|TRBV6-5|NA
TGTGCCAGCAGTTACTCGCGACAGAGCTCTGGAAACACCATATATTTT
CASSYSRQSSGNTIYF
>TRBD1|14|TRBJ1-1|TRBV7-2|NA
TGTGCCAGCAGCCTGACAGGGTTGAACACTGAAGCTTTCTTT
CASSLTGLNTEAFF
>TRBD1|16|TRBJ1-2|TRBV5-1|NA
TGCGCCAGCAGCTTCGGGACAGGGCAAAATACGGGTGGCTACACCTTC
CASSFGTGQNTGGYTF
>NA|14|TRBJ1-5|TRBV7-2|NA
TGTGCCAGCAGCTTTGACAGGATTAATCAGCCCCAGCATTTT
CASSFDRINQPQHF